Sequencing of this TCR beta chain was carried out in a study of Ad26.COV2.S vaccination and SARS-CoV-2 variants. Repertoires were generated with immunoSEQ multiplex PCR, while TCRdb's copy carries only in-frame clones and drops some. The data contain approximately 410,000 clones, around 92% of them singletons. The sample's treatment: roughly 20 received Ad26.COV2.S at low or high dose, single or two shots; 5 received placebo; per-sample allocation not given. The samples were gathered on day 63 after the first injection of vaccine or placebo. Ad26 vector vaccine expressed Wuhan-strain SARS-CoV-2 spike. The CDR3 consists of 14 residues.

This clonotype was obtained from a person aged 18-65 years who received the Ad26.COV2.S COVID-19 vaccine or a placebo. This sequence joins TRBV21-1 and TRBJ2-3; the table assigns TRBD1, which was not confirmed against the DNA. TRBV21-1 is flagged as a pseudogene. Sequencing used peripheral blood, obtained in a trial of Ad26.COV2.S vaccine versus placebo. The CDR3 reads CARPGQGFPDTQYF. CDR3 bases: TGTGCCAGACCGGGACAGGGTTTCCCAGATACGCAGTATTTT.